The clone carrying this TCR beta chain was seen a single time. Antigen unknown. The source of the sample is a study of cytomegalovirus exposure and HLA in healthy donors. Overall study findings and caveats: Later, an analysis found that TCR clusters from the first cohort tended to co-occur in the 90 to 150 validation repertoires. Most TCR sequences showed up rarely, but some public TCRs showed up in many donors. Cytomegalovirus-associated TCR beta chains were listed, numbering 164.

Sequenced by immunoSEQ multiplex PCR; TCRdb stores in-frame clones only, minus some. The sample includes 150,000 to 200,000 clones, about 90% of them seen just once. The source is a man between 18 and 29 years old in good health and CMV-seropositive. The sample comprised PBMCs.

The CDR3 bases are TGTGCCAGCTCATCCCCCAAAACTAGCACAGATACGCAGTATTTT. The encoded protein is CASSSPKTSTDTQYF. The chain has TRBV18 and TRBJ2-3; D is uncertain. V dropped 5 bases and J dropped 0 bases, with 12 bases sitting between them. Per germline, CDR1 KGHSH and CDR2 LQKENI. The CDR3 runs 15 residues.